The 20 T cell receptor beta chains reported below all come from one sample, sequenced in a study of CXCR3-negative and CXCR3-positive naive CD8 T cells. The method, 5' RACE with UMI labels, was used to prepare the TRB cDNA libraries. Each CDR3 protein gets one entry in TCRdb, which reprocessed the 5' RACE reads and gives no DNA. The sample includes approximately 48,000 distinct CDR3 sequences. These receptors are not linked to any known antigen. Study results and caveats: Comparison of naive cells showed more hydrophobic TRB CDR3s in CXCR3-positive than in CXCR3-negative naive cells.

The specimen sequenced was naive CXCR3+ CD8+ T cells from blood. Subset given: CD45RO-CCR7+CD27+CD95- naive CD8+ T cells expressing CXCR3 (TNR3+). The origin of the receptors is a human donor in good health. Some clones in this sample may be carry-over from other donors' samples.

The J gene is TRBJ2-7, the V gene TRBV29-1. This CDR3 contains 12 residues. CDR1 and CDR2 (germline): SQVTM, ANQGSEA. CDR3 in amino acids: CSVELGSYEQYF.

The gene calls are TRBV27 and TRBJ2-1. The germline V gene has CDR1 MNHEY and CDR2 SMNVEV (reference sequence). CDR3 length equals 12 residues. CDR3 loop: CASSFSGDEQFF.

The chain carries TRBV15 and TRBJ2-5. The CDR3 loop spans 14 amino acids. CDR1 and CDR2 (germline): LNHNV, YYDKDF (reference sequence). CDR3: CATSSGGEQETQYF.

This rearrangement joins TRBV19 to TRBJ2-7; TCRdb names TRBD2, which stays unverified in the absence of DNA. From germline, CDR1 is LNHDA and CDR2 SQIVND (reference sequence). The CDR3 runs to 15 residues. The CDR3 sequence: CASSTGLAGAYEQYF.

The genes are TRBV11-2 and TRBJ2-5; TCRdb returns TRBD1, unconfirmable since there is no DNA. The CDR3 sequence is 14 residues long. Germline CDR1 SGHAT, CDR2 FQNNGV. This CDR3 is CASSSPFSSETQYF.

The chain carries TRBV7-3 and TRBJ1-2; TCRdb picks TRBD1, but there is no DNA to check that call. The CDR3 loop spans 15 amino acids. Looked up from germline, CDR1 is SGHTA and CDR2 is FQGTGA. CDR3 in amino acids: CASSSTPGQPYGYTF.

This chain uses TRBV7-9 with TRBJ2-7; TCRdb names TRBD1, which stays unverified in the absence of DNA. The V gene's germline CDR1 is SEHNR and CDR2 FQNEAQ (reference sequence). This CDR3 comprises 15 residues. CDR3 in amino acids: CASSSGQGAAYEQYF.

The chain couples TRBV25-1 to TRBJ1-2; TCRdb calls TRBD1, which cannot be checked without DNA. The CDR3 consists of 15 residues. CDR1 and CDR2 (germline): MGHDK, SYGVNS. This chain's CDR3 is CASSEWEGGNYGYTF.

V usage is TRBV12-3 or TRBV12-4 and J usage is TRBJ2-5; as DNA is missing, the TRBD1 call by TCRdb cannot be tested. The CDR3 runs 14 residues. The CDR3 sequence: CASSPPRGEETQYF.

The rearrangement uses TRBV29-1 and TRBJ1-2; TCRdb's assignment of TRBD1 cannot be checked, as there is no DNA. The CDR3 length is 12 residues. The germline CDR1 and CDR2 sequences are SQVTM and ANQGSEA. The CDR3 sequence: CSVLDRGNGYTF.

This chain's CDR3 is CASSVGANEQFF. V is TRBV19 and J is TRBJ2-1. The germline CDR1 and CDR2 sequences are LNHDA and SQIVND (reference sequence). CDR3 length: 12 residues. Drawing the rest from reference TRBV19 and TRBJ2-1, the complete variable domain is DGGITQSPKYLFRKEGQNVTLSCEQNLNHDAMYWYRQDPGQGLRLIYYSQIVNDFQKGDIAEGYSVSREKKESFPLTVTSAQKNPTAFYLCASSVGANEQFFGPGTRLTVL.

The chain's CDR3 is CASSQNMGTYEQYF. The chain carries TRBV4-1 and TRBJ2-7; TCRdb's D call, TRBD1, is unchecked because there is no DNA. The CDR3 covers 14 residues. Germline lookup yields CDR1 MGHRA and CDR2 YSYEKL.

The rearrangement links TRBV19 to TRBJ2-1; TCRdb indicates TRBD2, and absent DNA this call remains unverified. The CDR3 totals 12 residues. From germline, CDR1 is LNHDA and CDR2 SQIVND (reference sequence). CDR3: CASIGRANEQFF.

The chain is built from TRBV12-3 or TRBV12-4 and TRBJ1-5; TCRdb reports TRBD1, a call that lacks DNA to check it against. CDR3 size: 14 residues. CDR3 loop: CASSWTVFNQPQHF.

The chain is built from TRBV12-3 or TRBV12-4 and TRBJ1-1. CDR3 length equals 12 residues. CDR3: CASREGSTEAFF.

The CDR3 protein is CSARELASYEQYF. The chain carries TRBV20-1 and TRBJ2-7. CDR1 is DFQATT, CDR2 SNEGSKA, per germline (reference sequence). There are 13 residues in the CDR3.

V and J are TRBV2 and TRBJ2-2. CDR3 length: 16 amino acids. Germline V gives CDR1 SNHLY, CDR2 FYNNEI. CDR3 loop: CASSEGVAYFTGELFF.

The chain carries TRBV29-1 and TRBJ1-2; no DNA is available, so the TRBD1 call from TCRdb remains unchecked. The CDR3 spans 13 residues. Germline V lookup: CDR1 SQVTM, CDR2 ANQGSEA. The chain's CDR3 is CSVEVEGGYGYTF.

The V gene is TRBV19, the J gene TRBJ1-1; the TCRdb D gene call, TRBD1, has no DNA to confirm it. Germline V gene lookup returns CDR1 LNHDA and CDR2 SQIVND (reference sequence). CDR3 length: 16 amino acids. The CDR3 is CASSNRDRGSNTEAFF.

The chain uses TRBV7-2 and TRBJ2-3. The germline V gene has CDR1 SGHTA and CDR2 FQGNSA. This CDR3 has 11 amino acids. CDR3 amino acids: CASLSGDTQYF.